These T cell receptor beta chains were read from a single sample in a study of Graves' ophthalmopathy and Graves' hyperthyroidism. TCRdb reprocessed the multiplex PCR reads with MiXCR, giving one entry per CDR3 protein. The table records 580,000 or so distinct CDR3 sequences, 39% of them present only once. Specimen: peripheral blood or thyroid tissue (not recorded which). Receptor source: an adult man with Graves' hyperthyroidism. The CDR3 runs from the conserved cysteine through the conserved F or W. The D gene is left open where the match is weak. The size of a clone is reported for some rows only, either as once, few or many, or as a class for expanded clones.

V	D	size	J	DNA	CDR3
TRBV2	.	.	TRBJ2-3	TGTGCCAGCAGCCTCACGGGGAATACGCAGTATTTT	CASSLTGNTQYF
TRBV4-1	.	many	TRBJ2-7	TGCGCCAGCAGCCAAGTTTCAGGGATCTCCTACGAGCAGTACTTC	CASSQVSGISYEQYF
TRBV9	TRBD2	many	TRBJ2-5	TGTGCCAGCAGCGCACTCCGAGGACTAGCGGGAGAGACCCAGTACTTC	CASSALRGLAGETQYF
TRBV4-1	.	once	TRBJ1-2	TGCGCCAGCAGCCAAGTCCGGGGGTCCTATGACTACACCTTC	CASSQVRGSYDYTF
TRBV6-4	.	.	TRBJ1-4	TGTGCCCTGACATCCCTACCCCGGCTGTTTTTT	CALTSLPRLFF
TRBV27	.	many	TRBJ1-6	TGTGCCACCTCAGGGGTTCCAATTTCACCCCTCCACTTT	CATSGVPISPLHF
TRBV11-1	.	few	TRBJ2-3	TGTGCCAGCAGTTTAGCGTTGCTAGGCGGACGTCCCCTCGATACGCAGTATTTT	CASSLALLGGRPLDTQYF
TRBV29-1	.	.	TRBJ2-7	TGCAGCGTTGAAGAAGGGTGGGGAGGGGGAATGGACTCCTACGAGCAGTACTTC	CSVEEGWGGGMDSYEQYF
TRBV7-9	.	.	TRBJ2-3	TGTGCCAGCAGCCGGGGGTCCTACACAGATACGCAGTATTTT	CASSRGSYTDTQYF
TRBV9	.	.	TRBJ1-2	TGTGCCAGCAGAGCGACAGCCCAGTATGGCTACACCTTC	CASRATAQYGYTF
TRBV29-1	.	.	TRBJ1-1	TGCAGTTTATCTGTGGGGCCGAACACTGAAGCTTTCTTT	CSLSVGPNTEAFF
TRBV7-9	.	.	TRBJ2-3	TGTGCCAGCAGCGTTACACGCACAGATTCGCAGTATTTT	CASSVTRTDSQYF
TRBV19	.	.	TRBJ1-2	TGTGCCAGTAGTCCATCGGACGGCTATTCCTATGGCTACACCTTC	CASSPSDGYSYGYTF
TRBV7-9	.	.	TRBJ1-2	TGTGCCAGCTCACCACTGGCGCAGGGAAGTGGCTACACCTTC	CASSPLAQGSGYTF
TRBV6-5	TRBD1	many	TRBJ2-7	TGTGCCAGCATAACGCCGGTGGCGCAGGGGGTGAACGAGCAGTACTTC	CASITPVAQGVNEQYF
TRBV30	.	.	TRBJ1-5	TGTGCCTGGAGTTCAGGCAGCAATCAGCCCCAGCATTTT	CAWSSGSNQPQHF
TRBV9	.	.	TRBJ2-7	TGTGCCAGCAGCACCGACCCGACGGATGGTTCCTACGAGCAGTACTTC	CASSTDPTDGSYEQYF
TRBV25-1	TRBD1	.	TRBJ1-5	TGTGCCAGCAGTGCTTCTGACAGGGGTTCCAATGCGCCCCAGCATTTT	CASSASDRGSNAPQHF
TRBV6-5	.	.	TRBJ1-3	TGTGCCAGCAGTTTAACAATTAGCTCTGGAAACACCATATATTTT	CASSLTISSGNTIYF
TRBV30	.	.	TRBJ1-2	TGTGCCTCGAACAGGGACAACTATGGCTACACCTTC	CASNRDNYGYTF
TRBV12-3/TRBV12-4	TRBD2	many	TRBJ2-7	TGTGCCAGCAGCACACCGGGACTAGCTGTGTACGAGCAGTACTTC	CASSTPGLAVYEQYF
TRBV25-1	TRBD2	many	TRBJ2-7	TGTGCCAGCACCAGAGGTGGTCTAGCGGGGGACGAGCAGTACTTC	CASTRGGLAGDEQYF
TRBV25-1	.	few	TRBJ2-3	TGTGCCAGCAGCGGCCCCGTGGGGCGGGATACGCAGTATTTT	CASSGPVGRDTQYF
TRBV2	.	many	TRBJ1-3	TGTGCCAGCAGTGCAGAGATAGGGGACTCTGGAAACACCATATATTTT	CASSAEIGDSGNTIYF
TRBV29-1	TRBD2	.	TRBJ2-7	TGCAGCGTTGAAATCGGGAGGGCCCGCAATGAGCAGTACTTC	CSVEIGRARNEQYF
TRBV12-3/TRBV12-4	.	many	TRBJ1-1	TGTGCCAGCAGTTTAGTCGGGGTCAGCGGCACTGAAGCTTTCTTT	CASSLVGVSGTEAFF
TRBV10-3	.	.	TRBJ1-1	TGTGCCAGCAGTTACTCAGGGGCCCGGGCCGAAGCTTTCTTT	CASSYSGARAEAFF
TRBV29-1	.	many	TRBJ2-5	TGCAGCGTTCCGACCTCGGGGGTCGGCGGGACCCAGTACTTC	CSVPTSGVGGTQYF
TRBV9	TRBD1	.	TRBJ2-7	TGTGCCAGCAGCGAAGGGTCGGGACAGGGTCCCCTCTCCTACGAGCAGTACTTC	CASSEGSGQGPLSYEQYF
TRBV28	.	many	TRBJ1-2	TGTGCCAGCACAGGGAATGTGGGCCATGGCTACACCTTC	CASTGNVGHGYTF
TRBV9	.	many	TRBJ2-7	TGTGCCAGCAGCCCTGACCTGATCGAGCAGTACTTC	CASSPDLIEQYF
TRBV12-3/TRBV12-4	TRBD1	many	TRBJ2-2	TGTGCCAGCAGGCGACAGGGGGCCACCGGGGAGCTGTTTTTT	CASRRQGATGELFF
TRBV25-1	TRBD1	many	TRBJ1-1	TGTGCCAGCAGTGAGGAGGGGGCGAGGAACACTGAAGCTTTCTTT	CASSEEGARNTEAFF
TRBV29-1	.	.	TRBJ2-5	TGCAGCGTAACTATAGGTAACAGGTGGGAAGAGACCCAGTACTTC	CSVTIGNRWEETQYF
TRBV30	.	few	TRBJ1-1	TGTGCCTGGAGTGACGCCCCGGGAGTTGGAGCTTTCTTT	CAWSDAPGVGAFF
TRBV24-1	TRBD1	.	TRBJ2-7	TGTGCCACCAAGATACGGGACAGCGTAGTCTCGTCTTCCGAGCAGTACTTC	CATKIRDSVVSSSEQYF
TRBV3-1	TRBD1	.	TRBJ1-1	TGTGCCAGCAGCGAGCCTTCGATCTTGGGACAGTTAAACACTGAAGCTTTCTTT	CASSEPSILGQLNTEAFF
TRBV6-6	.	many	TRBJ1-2	TGTGCCAGCAGCTCATGGGATGGCTACACCTTC	CASSSWDGYTF
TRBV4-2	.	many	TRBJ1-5	TGTGCCAGCAGCCAAGAGGTGGGGAATAGCAATCAGCCCCAGCATTTT	CASSQEVGNSNQPQHF
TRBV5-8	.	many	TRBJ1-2	TGTGCCAGCAGCTTGGACAGGCTTGGCTACACCTTC	CASSLDRLGYTF
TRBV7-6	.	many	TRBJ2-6	TGTGCCAGCAGCCCGGGACCTCCCTCTGGGGCCAACGTCCTGACTTTC	CASSPGPPSGANVLTF
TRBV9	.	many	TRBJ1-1	TGTGCCAGCAGCGTAAGTGGGGTAGGGAACACTGAAGCTTTCTTT	CASSVSGVGNTEAFF
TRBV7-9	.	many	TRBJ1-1	TGTGCCAGCAGCTCGAGCTCAGGGGTTGGGTACACTGAAGCTTTCTTT	CASSSSSGVGYTEAFF
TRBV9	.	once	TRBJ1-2	TGTGCCAGCAGCGTAGGACAGGCCTACACCTTC	CASSVGQAYTF
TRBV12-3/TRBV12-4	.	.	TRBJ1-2	TGTGCCAGCAGAACACAGGGATTGGAGGGCTACACCTTC	CASRTQGLEGYTF
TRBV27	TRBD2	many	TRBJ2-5	TGTGCCAGCAGTTTCGCGGGGGGGATCGTGGAGACCCAGTACTTC	CASSFAGGIVETQYF